This T cell receptor (beta chain) was identified in a study of blood T cell repertoires in COVID-19 (dated by TCRdb to the early 2020s). About the investigation overall: Collaborator samples came from the United States, Italy and Spain and covered acute and convalescent phases of COVID-19. The prospective study material was composed of cDNA or gDNA derived from T cells, B-cell-depleted T cells, or PBMCs. Subjects who had been exposed to COVID-19, were actively infected with it, or had recovered from it provided the deeply sampled blood TCRbeta repertoires that made up the dataset. The repertoires were released in a freely available public database meant as a resource for research on the immune response to SARS-CoV-2. Samples were obtained from the ongoing ImmuneRACE study (first 160 participants) and from roughly 1,300 subjects provided by 6 global collaborators. Nearly every sample came with metadata listing a de-identified subject ID, COVID-19 status, age in years and sex. Where HLA class I and class II types were available, the types were taken from metadata supplied by the sample provider, not from assay-based typing.

The full study reports these points: Clinical and demographic metadata were provided uncurated, with the amount varying by source and participant.

Remarks on this clone: It lacks a known antigen. Base qualities are not recorded, but no much larger clone differs from it by a single base.

TCRbeta CDR3 regions were amplified from genomic DNA using the immunoSEQ Assay, a bias-controlled multiplex PCR. The study's own analysis went as follows. The number of nucleated cells in each sample was estimated from the amplification of reference gene primers within the assay. To quantify the absolute abundance of each unique TCRbeta CDR3 rearrangement, sequence reads were collapsed and filtered. Productive Simpson clonality was computed per sample as the square root of Simpson's diversity index over productive rearrangements. The source is immuneACCESS, and TCRdb retained only in-frame sequences with V and J called. Part of the clones is not carried over; for the studies checked, unresolved V genes explain less than half of this, and the remainder is unexplained. V, J and clone size reflect that table, while D and trimming were determined from the DNA. For this sample the table gives 150,000 or so clones, of which 88% were detected only once. More than 2% of the sample lies in the top ten.

Whole blood was collected in K2EDTA tubes by collaborating institutions according to the institutions' own protocols. For TCRbeta analysis, collaborator samples were shipped as frozen whole blood, as isolated PBMCs, or as DNA extracted from either sample type. From a lookup of the germline V gene, CDR1 and CDR2 are KGHSH and LQKENI. Trimming at the junction amounts to 6 bases on V and 4 bases on J, and the germline ends lie 13 bases apart. From the cysteine through the phenylalanine, the CDR3 covers 13 amino acids. Only the CDR3 part of the read is kept: 39 bases, read in frame from the first base. The sequenced material came from peripheral blood. The receptor's source is a woman between 65 and 79 years old with acute or convalescent COVID-19. This chain is built from TRBV18 and TRBJ2-7; a tentative D match to TRBD1 spans 5 bases. At the DNA level, the sequence is TGTGCCAGCTCCCCCGTGGACATTTACGAGCAGTACTTC. This codes for CASSPVDIYEQYF.